The text below deals with one TCR beta chain. The sample belongs to a study of OX40 agonist ivuxolimab in advanced cancers. On the study more broadly: Patient treatment consisted of intravenous ivuxolimab administration every 2 weeks at 0.01 to 10 mg/kg.

Only in-frame clones appear in the TCRdb table, and some are missing; sequencing was by immunoSEQ multiplex PCR. The sample consists of some 86,000 clones, about 90% of them appearing once. This specimen was CD4+ or CD8+ T cells sorted from blood, taken in a trial of the OX40 agonist ivuxolimab. This sequence originates from an adult with an advanced solid tumor such as melanoma, head and neck, liver or kidney cancer.

The CDR3 loop is CAWSVTSGTGELFF. For the CDR3, the DNA is TGTGCCTGGAGTGTGACTAGCGGAACTGGGGAGCTGTTTTTT. The rearrangement links TRBV30 to TRBJ2-2; 9 nucleotides agree with TRBD2. With V trimmed by 0 bases and J by 8 bases, 4 bases remained unmatched. Per germline, CDR1 GTSNPN and CDR2 SVGIG (reference sequence). CDR3 size: 14 residues.